A selection of T cell receptor beta chains follows, all from one sample in a study of T cell changes during pregnancy in multiple sclerosis. Clones were sequenced by immunoSEQ multiplex PCR, and TCRdb holds only the in-frame ones, with some missing. The table includes about 75,000 clones, roughly 94% detected once. The specimen comprised CD4+ T cells from peripheral blood mononuclear cells, sampled after pregnancy. All receptors derive from a female donor with multiple sclerosis, enrolled in a pregnancy study. Both conserved end residues are part of each CDR3. D genes are given only for firm matches. The size of a clone is reported for some rows only, either as once, few or many, or as a class for expanded clones.

>-|-|TRBV28|TRBJ2-7
CASRTQGSSYEQYF
TGTGCCAGCCGTACCCAGGGTTCGTCCTACGAGCAGTACTTC
>-|TRBD1|TRBV25-1|TRBJ1-3
CASSGQAFSGNTIYF
TGTGCCAGCAGCGGACAGGCCTTCTCTGGAAACACCATATATTTT
>-|TRBD1|TRBV29-1|TRBJ1-2
CSAGTGTNYGYTF
TGCAGCGCCGGGACAGGGACTAACTATGGCTACACCTTC
>few|-|TRBV5-1|TRBJ1-1
CASSLVSTPNTEAFF
TGCGCCAGCAGCTTGGTTTCGACACCGAACACTGAAGCTTTCTTT
>-|-|TRBV27|TRBJ1-1
CASTYPGRGWTEAFF
TGTGCCAGCACCTACCCGGGAAGGGGGTGGACTGAAGCTTTCTTT
>-|TRBD2|TRBV19|TRBJ2-3
CASSIGLAGGQGRDTQYF
TGTGCCAGTAGTATAGGGCTAGCGGGAGGCCAGGGGAGAGATACGCAGTATTTT
>few|TRBD1|TRBV4-1|TRBJ1-5
CASSKTGGDQPQHF
TGCGCCAGCAGCAAAACAGGGGGCGATCAGCCCCAGCATTTT
>-|TRBD1|TRBV10-3|TRBJ1-2
CAISGGQGRFVF
TGTGCCATCAGTGGGGGACAGGGGCGTTTTGTCTTC
>-|TRBD1|TRBV5-8|TRBJ1-3
CASSRDRGNTIYF
TGTGCCAGCAGCCGGGACAGGGGAAACACCATATATTTT
>-|TRBD1|TRBV29-1|TRBJ2-2
CSVQQGSDTGELFF
TGCAGCGTCCAACAGGGGTCGGACACCGGGGAGCTGTTTTTT
>-|TRBD2|TRBV28|TRBJ2-5
CASRPGGGAETQYF
TGTGCCAGCAGACCCGGGGGGGGCGCAGAGACCCAGTACTTC
>-|-|TRBV2|TRBJ2-2
CAGKGLGYTGELFF
TGTGCCGGCAAGGGACTTGGATACACCGGGGAGCTGTTTTTT
>-|-|TRBV5-1|TRBJ2-1
CASSLGKGQGEQFF
TGCGCCAGCAGCTTGGGCAAAGGGCAGGGTGAGCAGTTCTTC
>once|-|TRBV28|TRBJ1-1
CASSLKQKAFF
TGTGCCAGCAGTTTGAAACAGAAAGCTTTCTTT
>-|-|TRBV5-1|TRBJ2-1
CASSSDSSSYNEQFF
TGCGCCAGCAGCTCGGACAGCTCCAGTTACAATGAGCAGTTCTTC
>-|-|TRBV7-2|TRBJ2-7
CASSRGGLGEQYF
TGTGCCAGCAGTCGCGGTGGTTTGGGCGAGCAGTACTTC
>-|TRBD1|TRBV27|TRBJ2-3
CASSSMGRGQPDTQYF
TGTGCCAGCAGTTCTATGGGCAGGGGGCAACCAGATACGCAGTATTTT
>-|TRBD1|TRBV9|TRBJ2-5
CASSARDRGAETQYF
TGTGCCAGCAGCGCGCGGGACAGGGGCGCGGAGACCCAGTACTTC
>few|-|TRBV7-9|TRBJ2-2
CASSTGTNTGELFF
TGTGCCAGCAGCACTGGGACTAACACCGGGGAGCTGTTTTTT
>-|-|TRBV18|TRBJ2-3
CASSPALSTDTQYF
TGTGCCAGCTCACCGGCCCTTAGCACAGATACGCAGTATTTT
>-|-|TRBV6-6|TRBJ1-5
CASSYLAGKRGQPQHF
TGTGCCAGCAGTTACCTAGCGGGCAAAAGGGGTCAGCCCCAGCATTTT
>-|-|TRBV18|TRBJ2-7
CASSPGGPDEQYF
TGTGCCAGCTCACCGGGGGGACCGGACGAGCAGTACTTC
>-|-|TRBV6-5|TRBJ1-5
CASSYSGPPGNQPQHF
TGTGCCAGCAGTTACTCTGGTCCGCCGGGCAATCAGCCCCAGCATTTT
>-|-|TRBV30|TRBJ1-2
CAWSVGGALSGYTF
TGTGCCTGGAGTGTAGGAGGGGCGCTTAGTGGCTACACCTTC
>once|-|TRBV6-5|TRBJ1-1
CASSLSALTLEAFF
TGTGCCAGCAGCTTAAGTGCTTTAACTTTGGAAGCTTTCTTT
>-|TRBD2|TRBV7-2|TRBJ2-5
CASSLSAGWGETQYF
TGTGCCAGCAGCTTATCAGCGGGATGGGGAGAGACCCAGTACTTC
>-|TRBD1|TRBV2|TRBJ1-2
CASSEGGQGVYGYTF
TGTGCCAGCAGTGAAGGCGGACAGGGGGTCTATGGCTACACCTTC
>once|TRBD1|TRBV25-1|TRBJ2-3
CASRGTGVDTQYF
TGTGCCAGCAGGGGGACAGGGGTCGATACGCAGTATTTT
>-|TRBD2|TRBV27|TRBJ2-7
CASSPWTSGRNEQYF
TGTGCCAGCAGCCCCTGGACTAGCGGGAGGAACGAGCAGTACTTC